Listed below are T cell receptor beta chains from one sample, sequenced in a study of PD-L1 blockade in urothelial cancer. Data came from immunoSEQ multiplex PCR; TCRdb stores just in-frame clones and leaves some out. The sample consists of roughly 120,000 clones, around 89% of them appearing once. The source was PBMCs, collected around atezolizumab (anti-PD-L1) treatment. The source of these receptors is a man aged 55 to 70 with urothelial cancer. The CDR3 runs from the conserved cysteine through the conserved F or W. D genes are given only for firm matches. Not every row has a clone size; where given, it reads once, few, many or a size class.

V gene	clone size	J gene	D gene	CDR3 protein	CDR3 DNA
TRBV6-6	once	TRBJ2-7	TRBD2	CASSRGLAPLFGEQYF	TGTGCCAGCAGCCGGGGACTAGCCCCACTTTTTGGCGAGCAGTACTTC
TRBV7-8	.	TRBJ2-2	.	CASSSGGPVTGELFF	TGTGCCAGCAGCTCCGGGGGGCCAGTAACCGGGGAGCTGTTTTTT
TRBV7-9	.	TRBJ1-1	.	CASSLGGWTEAFF	TGTGCCAGCAGCTTAGGGGGCTGGACTGAAGCTTTCTTT
TRBV19	.	TRBJ2-5	.	CASSPRGAGWQETQYF	TGTGCCAGTAGCCCCAGGGGGGCGGGTTGGCAAGAGACCCAGTACTTC
TRBV5-4	once	TRBJ2-5	TRBD2	CASSLETGGALETQYF	TGTGCCAGCAGCTTGGAAACCGGGGGGGCCCTGGAGACCCAGTACTTC
TRBV7-6	.	TRBJ2-5	.	CASSTSLQETQYF	TGTGCCAGCAGTACTAGTTTGCAAGAGACCCAGTACTTC
TRBV6-1	.	TRBJ2-5	TRBD2	CASSTRLAGGETQYF	TGTGCCAGCAGTACGAGACTAGCGGGGGGAGAGACCCAGTACTTC
TRBV7-2	.	TRBJ1-4	.	CASSRSPGGEKLFF	TGTGCCAGCAGCCGCTCTCCCGGCGGTGAAAAACTGTTTTTT
TRBV4-2	.	TRBJ2-5	TRBD2	CASSQETLAGAIQETQYF	TGTGCCAGCAGCCAAGAGACCCTAGCGGGGGCCATCCAAGAGACCCAGTACTTC
TRBV28	.	TRBJ1-6	.	CASSLGGSHNSPLHF	TGTGCCAGCAGTTTAGGAGGGTCTCATAATTCACCCCTCCACTTT
TRBV4-3	.	TRBJ1-2	.	CASSQWAMGGNKGYTF	TGCGCCAGCAGCCAATGGGCCATGGGGGGTAATAAAGGCTACACCTTC
TRBV18	few	TRBJ1-5	.	CASSISQDQPQHF	TGTGCCAGCTCTATATCCCAGGATCAGCCCCAGCATTTT
TRBV7-3	.	TRBJ2-2	TRBD2	CASSPDSGRKTGELFF	TGTGCCAGCAGCCCCGATAGCGGGAGGAAAACCGGGGAGCTGTTTTTT
TRBV6-1	once	TRBJ1-2	.	CASSVSGIGQPNYGYTF	TGTGCCAGCAGTGTATCAGGGATCGGGCAGCCGAACTATGGCTACACCTTC
TRBV29-1	.	TRBJ1-3	.	CSVVQGISGNTIYF	TGCAGCGTCGTCCAGGGCATCTCTGGAAACACCATATATTTT
TRBV6-1	.	TRBJ1-2	TRBD1	CASSGRTGRGYTF	TGTGCCAGCAGTGGCCGGACAGGGCGGGGCTACACCTTC
TRBV5-4	.	TRBJ2-7	TRBD1	CASSTRTGLGEQYF	TGTGCCAGCAGCACGCGGACAGGGTTAGGCGAGCAGTACTTC
TRBV5-1	.	TRBJ2-3	TRBD2	CASSLTSGRRTDTQYF	TGCGCCAGCAGCCTTACTAGCGGGAGGCGCACAGATACGCAGTATTTT
TRBV9	.	TRBJ2-1	TRBD1	CASSVATGAFDNEQFF	TGTGCCAGCAGCGTAGCGACAGGGGCGTTTGACAATGAGCAGTTCTTC
TRBV5-1	once	TRBJ2-1	.	CASSVGAGPNNEQFF	TGCGCCAGCAGCGTTGGCGCAGGGCCGAACAATGAGCAGTTCTTC
TRBV6-5	.	TRBJ2-7	TRBD2	CASSSPTRTSGYEQYF	TGTGCCAGCAGTTCCCCGACCAGGACTAGCGGCTACGAGCAGTACTTC
TRBV4-2	few	TRBJ2-5	.	CASSKRVKEETQYF	TGTGCCAGCAGCAAGCGGGTTAAGGAAGAGACCCAGTACTTC
TRBV28	few	TRBJ1-1	.	CATTGNTEAFF	TGTGCCACCACAGGGAACACTGAAGCTTTCTTT
TRBV10-3	.	TRBJ2-3	TRBD1	CALGAGTGPRDTQYF	TGTGCCTTGGGTGCGGGGACAGGGCCTCGGGATACGCAGTATTTT
TRBV4-1	.	TRBJ1-2	TRBD1	CASSQASGQNYGYTF	TGCGCCAGCAGCCAAGCCTCGGGACAGAACTATGGCTACACCTTC
TRBV6-5	.	TRBJ2-1	.	CASRDYQDEQFF	TGTGCCAGCAGAGACTACCAGGATGAGCAGTTCTTC